This is a list of T cell receptor beta chains from one sample in a study of Graves' ophthalmopathy and Graves' hyperthyroidism. TCRdb used MiXCR to reprocess the multiplex PCR reads, holding one entry per CDR3 protein. Among roughly 160,000 distinct CDR3 sequences listed, 37% were seen once. Sequencing was carried out using peripheral blood. The origin of the receptors is a woman between 35 and 50 years old with Graves' ophthalmopathy. CDR3s include the opening cysteine and the closing phenylalanine or tryptophan. A D gene is named only where the DNA matches it firmly. Clone size is not always given. Where it is, it says once, few, many or a class for expanded clones.

>TRBV7-8|TRBJ2-5|few|.
TGTGCCAGCAGCTTGCAGGTCCAGAGGGAGACCCAGTACTTC
CASSLQVQRETQYF
>TRBV6-1|TRBJ2-2|.|TRBD1
TGTGCCAGCAGGAACAACAGGGGCCCCGGGGAGCTGTTTTTT
CASRNNRGPGELFF
>TRBV7-2|TRBJ2-7|.|.
TGTGCCAGCAGCCTAACCGGACAGCGCTCCTACGAGCAGTACTTC
CASSLTGQRSYEQYF
>TRBV7-8|TRBJ2-7|many|TRBD2
TGTGCCAGCAGCTTAGGACTAGCGGGAGTCGGGGAGCAGTACTTC
CASSLGLAGVGEQYF
>TRBV25-1|TRBJ1-2|.|.
TGTGCCAGCAGTGAATCTGGGTTCCATGGCTACACCTTC
CASSESGFHGYTF
>TRBV11-2|TRBJ2-6|once|.
TGTGCCAGCAGCCAGGGACGCCTCTCTGGGGCCAACGTCCTGACTTTC
CASSQGRLSGANVLTF
>TRBV10-1|TRBJ1-1|.|.
TGCGCCAGCAGTGAAGGAAGGGTTAACACTGAAGCTTTCTTT
CASSEGRVNTEAFF
>TRBV6-2/TRBV6-3|TRBJ1-3|many|.
TGTGCCAGCAGTTTAGCGCAGGGGATCGGCGGAAACACCATATATTTT
CASSLAQGIGGNTIYF
>TRBV7-2|TRBJ2-5|.|TRBD2
TGTGCCAGCAGCTTGGGGCTAGCGGCATCTCAAGAGACCCAGTACTTC
CASSLGLAASQETQYF
>TRBV6-2/TRBV6-3|TRBJ2-7|.|TRBD1
TGTGCCAGCAGCAGACAGGGGGGACCCTCCTACGAGCAGTACTTC
CASSRQGGPSYEQYF
>TRBV11-3|TRBJ1-1|.|.
TGTGCCAGCAGCTTGGACGTCGGGGCAGGCACTGAAGCTTTCTTT
CASSLDVGAGTEAFF
>TRBV6-5|TRBJ2-5|.|TRBD2
TGTGCCAGCAGTTACCCCGGGGGGGGGCCGAAACAAGAGACCCAGTACTTC
CASSYPGGGPKQETQYF
>TRBV6-2/TRBV6-3|TRBJ2-7|many|.
TGTGCCAGCAGTTACTCGGTACTGTACGGCAGGGAAAACGAGCAGTACTTC
CASSYSVLYGRENEQYF
>TRBV12-3/TRBV12-4|TRBJ1-5|many|.
TGTGCCAGCACCCTCGACGGTGTTAGCAATCAGCCCCAGCATTTT
CASTLDGVSNQPQHF
>TRBV4-3|TRBJ1-1|many|.
TGCGCCAGCAGCCATGAAGGGGTTGCGAAGACTGAAGCTTTCTTT
CASSHEGVAKTEAFF
>TRBV6-1|TRBJ1-1|.|.
TGTGCCAGCAGTGGGGGTTTTGAAGCTTTCTTT
CASSGGFEAFF
>TRBV12-3/TRBV12-4|TRBJ1-2|many|.
TGTGCCAGCAGTTTAGGAGGTCCTGGCTATGGCTACACCTTC
CASSLGGPGYGYTF
>TRBV7-3|TRBJ2-5|many|TRBD2
TGTGCCAGCAGCCGCCCCCGGGCGGGGGGGCAGGGAGAGACCCAGTACTTC
CASSRPRAGGQGETQYF
>TRBV29-1|TRBJ2-2|many|TRBD1
TGCAGCACAGACAGGGGGTCGAACACCGGGGAGCTGTTTTTT
CSTDRGSNTGELFF
>TRBV7-2|TRBJ1-2|.|TRBD1
TGTGCCAGCAGCTTCTTACCAGGGGGCGACTATGGCTACACCTTC
CASSFLPGGDYGYTF
>TRBV6-2/TRBV6-3|TRBJ2-7|few|.
TGTGCCAGCCTCCCTTACGGCGGATCCTACGAGCAGTACTTC
CASLPYGGSYEQYF
>TRBV30|TRBJ2-7|few|TRBD2
TGTGCCTGGGATCCTAGCGGAGGGTACGAGCAGTACTTC
CAWDPSGGYEQYF
>TRBV5-1|TRBJ1-1|many|.
TGCGCCAGCAGCTTGTATGACTTGGGGAATGAAGCTTTCTTT
CASSLYDLGNEAFF
>TRBV12-3/TRBV12-4|TRBJ1-2|.|.
TGTGCCAGCAGCTCGCTTTCCCAGGGCCATGGCTACACCTTC
CASSSLSQGHGYTF
>TRBV6-5|TRBJ1-1|many|.
TGTGCCAGCAACTTGGGGACGGGGAACACTGAAGCTTTCTTT
CASNLGTGNTEAFF
>TRBV12-3/TRBV12-4|TRBJ1-1|.|.
TGTGCCAGCAGTTCGGCAGGGCTTGGTGAAGCTTTCTTT
CASSSAGLGEAFF
>TRBV12-3/TRBV12-4|TRBJ1-3|.|TRBD1
TGTGCCAGCAGCCCGGGACAGGGGACCATATATTTT
CASSPGQGTIYF
>TRBV12-5|TRBJ1-2|.|.
TGTGTTAGTGGTTTGGACACTGCGGTCTATGGCTACACCTTC
CVSGLDTAVYGYTF
>TRBV27|TRBJ1-2|many|.
TGTGCCAGCAGTGAGGAGGGTTACTATGGCTACACCTTC
CASSEEGYYGYTF
>TRBV11-2|TRBJ2-2|many|.
TGTGCCAACAGCTTACAGGTCAACACCGGGGAGCTGTTTTTT
CANSLQVNTGELFF